The present T cell receptor beta chain was sequenced within a study of OX40 agonist ivuxolimab in advanced cancers. Study-level information: Aged 23 to 79 with a mean of 60 years, they were about 80% male.

TCRdb keeps only in-frame clones here, not all; method: immunoSEQ multiplex PCR. The data hold 55,000 to 85,000 clones, with 65% to 90% observed a single time. CDR3 length: 15 residues. V lost 4 bases and J lost 8, with 15 bases in between. CDR1 and CDR2 (germline): SGHVS, FQNEAQ. V is TRBV7-8 and J is TRBJ2-6, with D perhaps assigned TRBD1 or TRBD2 (5 bases each). The sequence was obtained from an adult with an advanced solid tumor such as melanoma, head and neck, liver or kidney cancer. Specimen: CD4+ or CD8+ T cells sorted from blood, collected in a trial of the OX40 agonist ivuxolimab. CDR3 residues: CASSSGRRETNVLTF. The CDR3 DNA reads as TGTGCCAGCAGCTCGGGACGGCGCGAGACCAACGTCCTGACTTTC. The full variable domain, in which reference TRBV7-8 and TRBJ2-6 provide the parts outside the CDR3, is GAGVSQSPRYKVAKRGQDVALRCDPISGHVSLFWYQQALGQGPEFLTYFQNEAQLDKSGLPSDRFFAERPEGSVSTLKIQRTQQEDSAVYLCASSSGRRETNVLTFGAGSRLTVL.